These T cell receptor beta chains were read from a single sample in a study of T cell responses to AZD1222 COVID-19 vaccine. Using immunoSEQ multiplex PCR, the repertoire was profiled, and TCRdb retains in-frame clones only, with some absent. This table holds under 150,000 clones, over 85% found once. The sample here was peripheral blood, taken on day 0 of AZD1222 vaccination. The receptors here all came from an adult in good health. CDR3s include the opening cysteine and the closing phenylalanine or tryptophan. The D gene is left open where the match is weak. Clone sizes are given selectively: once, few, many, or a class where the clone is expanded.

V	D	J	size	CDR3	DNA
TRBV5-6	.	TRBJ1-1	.	CASSLEPGAEAFF	TGTGCCAGCAGCTTGGAGCCCGGGGCTGAAGCTTTCTTT
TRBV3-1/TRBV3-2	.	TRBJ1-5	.	CASSQFFGQPQHF	TGTGCCAGCAGCCAATTTTTCGGTCAGCCCCAGCATTTT
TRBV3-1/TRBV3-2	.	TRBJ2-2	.	CASSHASRNLAGELFF	TGTGCCAGCAGCCACGCCTCCAGGAATTTGGCCGGGGAGCTGTTTTTT
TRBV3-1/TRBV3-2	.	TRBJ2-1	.	CASSQDRSSYNEQFF	TGTGCCAGCAGCCAAGACAGGAGCTCCTACAATGAGCAGTTCTTC
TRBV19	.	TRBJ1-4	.	CASSISGQHNEKLFF	TGTGCCAGTAGTATATCTGGACAGCATAATGAAAAACTGTTTTTT
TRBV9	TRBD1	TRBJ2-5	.	CASSARQGIETQYF	TGTGCCAGCAGCGCCCGACAGGGTATAGAGACCCAGTACTTC
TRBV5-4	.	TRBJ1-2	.	CASGTDYGYTF	TGTGCCAGCGGGACTGACTATGGCTACACCTTC
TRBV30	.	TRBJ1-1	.	CAWSAPEWDKINTEAFF	TGTGCCTGGAGCGCCCCTGAATGGGACAAAATAAACACTGAAGCTTTCTTT
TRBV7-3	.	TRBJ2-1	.	CASSFGGNNEQFF	TGTGCCAGCAGCTTTGGGGGTAACAATGAGCAGTTCTTC
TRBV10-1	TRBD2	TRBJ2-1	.	CASSRDYSYNEQFF	TGCGCCAGCAGCCGGGACTACTCCTACAATGAGCAGTTCTTC
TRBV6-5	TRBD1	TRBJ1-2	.	CASSYSGYRGHYGYTF	TGTGCCAGCAGTTACTCGGGGTACAGGGGGCACTATGGCTACACCTTC
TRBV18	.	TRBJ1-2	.	CASSPPRQPYGYTF	TGTGCCAGCTCACCACCGAGACAGCCTTATGGCTACACCTTC
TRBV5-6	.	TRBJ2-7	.	CASSLVGRRGEQYF	TGTGCCAGCAGCTTGGTAGGAAGGCGAGGCGAGCAGTACTTC
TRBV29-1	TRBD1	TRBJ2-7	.	CSVLRDRGSYEQYF	TGCAGCGTTCTCCGGGACAGGGGCTCCTACGAGCAGTACTTC
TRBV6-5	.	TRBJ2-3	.	CASSYSKVVGEDTQYF	TGTGCCAGCAGTTACTCGAAGGTAGTAGGGGAAGATACGCAGTATTTT
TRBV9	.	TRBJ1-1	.	CASSPRGDMNTEAFF	TGTGCCAGCAGCCCCCGGGGGGACATGAACACTGAAGCTTTCTTT
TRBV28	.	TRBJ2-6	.	CASSPDSSGANVLTF	TGTGCCAGCTCCCCTGACAGTTCTGGGGCCAACGTCCTGACTTTC
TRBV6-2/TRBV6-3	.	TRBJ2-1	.	CASSWTHYNEQFF	TGTGCCAGCAGTTGGACACATTACAATGAGCAGTTCTTC
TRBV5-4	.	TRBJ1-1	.	CASQRGGNTEAFF	TGTGCCAGCCAGCGGGGAGGGAACACTGAAGCTTTCTTT
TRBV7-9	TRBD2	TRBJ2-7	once	CASSPRGGTSVPEQYF	TGTGCCAGCAGCCCCCGGGGGGGGACTAGCGTCCCCGAGCAGTACTTC
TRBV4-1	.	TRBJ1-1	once	CASSHRQNTEAFF	TGCGCCAGCAGCCACCGGCAGAACACTGAAGCTTTCTTT
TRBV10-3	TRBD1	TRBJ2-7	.	CASRDRGTEQYF	TGTGCCAGCCGGGACAGGGGGACCGAGCAGTACTTC
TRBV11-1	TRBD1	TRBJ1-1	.	CASSRGQGRGAFF	TGTGCCAGCAGTAGAGGACAGGGTAGAGGAGCTTTCTTT
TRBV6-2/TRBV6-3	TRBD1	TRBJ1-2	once	CASSDRGENGYTF	TGTGCCAGCAGTGACAGGGGGGAGAATGGCTACACCTTC
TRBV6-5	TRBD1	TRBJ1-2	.	CASSLLGARTGGGYTF	TGTGCCAGCAGTTTACTAGGGGCCCGGACAGGGGGTGGCTACACCTTC
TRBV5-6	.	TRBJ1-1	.	CASSLDRTEAFF	TGTGCCAGCAGCTTGGACAGGACTGAAGCTTTCTTT
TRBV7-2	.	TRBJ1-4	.	CASSFGDEKLFF	TGTGCCAGCAGCTTCGGGGATGAAAAACTGTTTTTT
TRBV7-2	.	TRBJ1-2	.	CASSLAQVRRNYGYTF	TGTGCCAGCAGCTTAGCGCAAGTTAGGCGGAACTATGGCTACACCTTC
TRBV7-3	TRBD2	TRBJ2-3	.	CASSMRTSGGTDTQYF	TGTGCCAGCAGCATGAGGACTAGCGGGGGGACAGATACGCAGTATTTT
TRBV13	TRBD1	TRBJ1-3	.	CASRTTGGPSGNTIYF	TGTGCCAGCAGGACGACAGGGGGCCCCTCTGGAAACACCATATATTTT
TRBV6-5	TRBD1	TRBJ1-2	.	CASSKRDRIYGYTF	TGTGCCAGCAGCAAAAGGGACAGAATTTATGGCTACACCTTC
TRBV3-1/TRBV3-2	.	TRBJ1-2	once	CASSQEPWAGVYGYTF	TGTGCCAGCAGCCAAGAGCCCTGGGCAGGCGTCTATGGCTACACCTTC
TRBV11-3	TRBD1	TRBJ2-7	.	CASSSMDRPYEQYF	TGTGCCAGCAGCTCCATGGACAGGCCCTACGAGCAGTACTTC
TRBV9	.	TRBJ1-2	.	CASSDQTAHGYTF	TGTGCCAGCAGCGACCAGACAGCCCATGGCTACACCTTC
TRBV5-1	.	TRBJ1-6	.	CASSLAPGASYNSPLHF	TGCGCCAGCAGCTTGGCCCCGGGGGCCTCCTATAATTCACCCCTCCACTTT